The clone carrying this TCR beta chain was counted between two and nine times. A read error may produce the germline difference seen at one junction end. RNA transcripts provided the source from which TCR beta CDR3 regions were amplified. During a first-round RT-PCR of the TCR CDR3, the HTBI primer set was used. Using its own MiXCR run on the multiplex PCR reads, TCRdb lists one record per CDR3 protein. The profile shows over 350,000 distinct CDR3 sequences, roughly 20% of them singletons. The sample is drawn from a study of T cells in Graves' hyperthyroidism and ophthalmopathy. The sample comprised blood. The sequence was collected from a man aged 18-30 years with Graves' ophthalmopathy.

The CDR3 DNA sequence: TGTGCTAGCAGCCTCGTCCCGGGACAGGGGCCAGATACGCAGTATTTT. It translates to CASSLVPGQGPDTQYF. V gene TRBV7-7 combines with J gene TRBJ2-3, with 10 nucleotides matching TRBD1. The germline V gene has CDR1 SSHAT and CDR2 FNYEAQ (reference sequence). The CDR3 is 16 amino acids.